The clone carrying this T cell receptor beta chain was seen many times. Its target is unknown. The sample belongs to a study of T cells in Graves' hyperthyroidism and ophthalmopathy. The study's findings and limits: The model foresaw ophthalmopathy a median roughly 6 months prior to onset.

V lost 5 bases to trimming and J lost 4 bases, with 12 bases between them. Germline values: CDR1 SGHTA, CDR2 FQGNSA. The CDR3 contains 14 residues. Researchers took RNA transcripts and amplified the TCR beta CDR3 regions from them. With the HTBI primer set, the TCR CDR3 went through a first round of RT-PCR. TCRdb re-derived calls from the multiplex PCR reads in MiXCR, one entry per CDR3 protein. Altogether 350,000 to 400,000 distinct CDR3 sequences are present, more than 12% being singletons, with the ten largest covering roughly 33%. Diagnoses rested on clinical symptoms, serum thyroxine and TRAb, thyroid ultrasound and orbital computed tomography.

The sequence was collected from a woman aged 25 to 39 with Graves' hyperthyroidism. V usage is TRBV7-2 and J usage is TRBJ2-1; D may be TRBD1 (6 bases). Sequenced sample: blood. CDR3 bases: TGTGCCAGCAGCAAACAGGGATCGTACAATGAGCAGTTCTTC. Its protein is CASSKQGSYNEQFF.